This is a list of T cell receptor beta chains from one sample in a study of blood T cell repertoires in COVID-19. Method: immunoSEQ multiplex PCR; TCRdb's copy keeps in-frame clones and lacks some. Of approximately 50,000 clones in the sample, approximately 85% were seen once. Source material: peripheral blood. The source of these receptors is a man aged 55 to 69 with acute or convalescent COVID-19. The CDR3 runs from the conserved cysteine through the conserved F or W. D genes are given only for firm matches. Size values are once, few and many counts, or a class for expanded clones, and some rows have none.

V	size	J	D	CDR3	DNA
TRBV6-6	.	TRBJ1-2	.	CASSQDTYRDGYTF	TGTGCCAGCAGTCAAGATACCTACAGGGATGGCTACACCTTC
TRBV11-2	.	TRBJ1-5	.	CASSLAREGQPQHF	TGTGCCAGCAGCTTAGCTCGGGAGGGTCAGCCCCAGCATTTT
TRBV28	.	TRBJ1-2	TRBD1	CASRYTGGANYGYTF	TGTGCCAGCAGATACACAGGGGGCGCGAACTATGGCTACACCTTC
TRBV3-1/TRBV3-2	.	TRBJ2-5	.	CASSLKSGRETQYF	TGTGCCAGCAGCCTCAAAAGCGGGCGTGAGACCCAGTACTTC
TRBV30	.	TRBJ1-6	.	CAWSERRVTSYNSPLHF	TGTGCCTGGAGTGAAAGACGGGTGACGTCCTATAATTCACCCCTCCACTTT
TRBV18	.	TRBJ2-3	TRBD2	CASSGSSGITDTQYF	TGTGCCAGCTCAGGATCTAGCGGGATCACAGATACGCAGTATTTT
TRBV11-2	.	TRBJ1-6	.	CASSPVASSYNSPLHF	TGTGCCAGCAGCCCTGTAGCGAGCTCCTATAATTCACCCCTCCACTTT
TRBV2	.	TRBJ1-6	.	CVTHQSGYNSPLHF	TGTGTCACCCACCAATCAGGGTATAATTCACCCCTCCACTTT
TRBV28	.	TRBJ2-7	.	CASSLLGGGQYEQYF	TGTGCTAGCAGTTTATTAGGGGGAGGGCAGTACGAGCAGTACTTC
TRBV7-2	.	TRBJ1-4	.	CASSLNLAGKLFF	TGTGCCAGCAGCTTGAACCTTGCAGGAAAACTGTTTTTT
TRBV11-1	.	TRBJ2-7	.	CASSLGPGVMYEQYF	TGTGCCAGCAGCTTAGGGCCAGGGGTCATGTACGAGCAGTACTTC
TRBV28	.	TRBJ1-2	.	CASSLANYGYTF	TGTGCCAGCAGTTTAGCGAACTATGGCTACACCTTC
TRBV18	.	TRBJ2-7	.	CASSPSVQVSSYEQYF	TGTGCCAGCTCACCGAGTGTGCAGGTTAGCTCCTACGAGCAGTACTTC
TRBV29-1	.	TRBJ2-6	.	CSVRYPGANVLTF	TGCAGCGTGAGATACCCTGGGGCCAACGTCCTGACTTTC
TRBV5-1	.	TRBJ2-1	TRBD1	CASSLDPGTAYNEQFF	TGCGCCAGCAGCTTGGACCCGGGGACAGCCTACAATGAGCAGTTCTTC
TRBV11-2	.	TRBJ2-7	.	CASSPRQTRTERVGQYF	TGTGCCAGCAGCCCGCGACAGACTCGAACCGAGCGGGTCGGGCAGTACTTC
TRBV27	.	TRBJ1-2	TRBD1	CASSPRDRAGYGYTF	TGTGCCAGCAGTCCGAGGGACAGGGCTGGCTATGGCTACACCTTC
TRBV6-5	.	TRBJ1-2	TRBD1	CASSLQGALGYTF	TGTGCCAGCAGCTTACAGGGGGCCTTGGGCTACACCTTC
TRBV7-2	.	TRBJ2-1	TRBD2	CASSFGERGNEQFF	TGTGCCAGCAGCTTTGGTGAGCGGGGGAATGAGCAGTTCTTC
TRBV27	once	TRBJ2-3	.	CASSSSAPGTDTQYF	TGTGCCAGCAGTTCCTCGGCCCCGGGGACAGATACGCAGTATTTT
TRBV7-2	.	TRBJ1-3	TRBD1	CASTTGTGVNYGNTIYF	TGTGCCAGCACAACCGGGACAGGGGTTAATTATGGAAACACCATATATTTT
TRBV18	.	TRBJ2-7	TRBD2	CASSQLAGSSYEQYF	TGTGCCAGCTCTCAGCTAGCGGGTAGCTCCTACGAGCAGTACTTC
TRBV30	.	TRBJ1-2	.	CAWSGGQAGYTF	TGTGCCTGGAGTGGAGGGCAGGCTGGCTACACCTTC
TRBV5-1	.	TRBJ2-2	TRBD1	CASSAQGAGTGELFF	TGCGCCAGCAGCGCTCAGGGGGCAGGCACCGGGGAGCTGTTTTTT
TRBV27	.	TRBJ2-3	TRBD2	CASSTRSGRGTDTQYF	TGTGCCAGCAGTACTAGGAGTGGGAGGGGTACAGATACGCAGTATTTT
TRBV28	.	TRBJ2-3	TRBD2	CASSRGLTSGADTQYF	TGTGCCAGCAGTCGCGGCCTGACTAGCGGCGCAGATACGCAGTATTTT
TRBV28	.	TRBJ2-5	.	CASSFVVSQETQYF	TGTGCCAGCAGTTTTGTGGTGAGCCAAGAGACCCAGTACTTC
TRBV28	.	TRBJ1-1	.	CASSPRLQVRTEAFF	TGTGCCAGCAGTCCCCGCTTACAGGTTAGGACTGAAGCTTTCTTT
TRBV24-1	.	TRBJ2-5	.	CATSDTGRFEETQYF	TGTGCCACCAGTGACACGGGGAGGTTCGAGGAGACCCAGTACTTC
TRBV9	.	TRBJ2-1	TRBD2	CASSGETSGRANEQFF	TGTGCCAGCAGCGGGGAGACTAGCGGGAGGGCCAATGAGCAGTTCTTC
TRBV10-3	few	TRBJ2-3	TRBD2	CAISNQLAGDVRDTQYF	TGTGCCATCAGCAACCAACTAGCGGGAGACGTTAGAGATACGCAGTATTTT
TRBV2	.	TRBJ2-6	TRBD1	CASSRTGGAPGANVLTF	TGTGCCAGCAGTCGGACAGGGGGCGCCCCTGGGGCCAACGTCCTGACTTTC
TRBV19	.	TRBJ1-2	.	CASGARYGYTF	TGTGCCAGTGGCGCGAGGTATGGCTACACCTTC
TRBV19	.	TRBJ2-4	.	CASSTGVGKNIQYF	TGTGCCAGTAGTACAGGGGTGGGCAAAAACATTCAGTACTTC
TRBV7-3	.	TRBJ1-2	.	CASSPVSGVGYTF	TGTGCCAGCAGCCCCGTGTCCGGGGTTGGCTACACCTTC
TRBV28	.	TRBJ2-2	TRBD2	CASSYLAGTGELFF	TGTGCCAGCAGTTACCTAGCGGGTACCGGGGAGCTGTTTTTT
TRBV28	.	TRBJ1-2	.	CASRFMGGHYGYTF	TGTGCCAGCAGATTCATGGGGGGTCACTATGGCTACACCTTC
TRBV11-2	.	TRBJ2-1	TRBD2	CASSALSGRVSNEQFF	TGTGCCAGCAGCGCCCTGAGCGGGAGGGTCTCCAATGAGCAGTTCTTC
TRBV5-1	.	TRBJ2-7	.	CASSSRDSGIDEQYF	TGCGCCAGCAGCTCGCGCGATTCGGGAATAGACGAGCAGTACTTC
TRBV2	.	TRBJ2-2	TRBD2	CASKTSENTGELFF	TGTGCCAGCAAAACTAGCGAGAACACCGGGGAGCTGTTTTTT
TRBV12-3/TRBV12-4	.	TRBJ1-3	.	CATRVSSGNTIYF	TGTGCCACCCGTGTATCCTCTGGAAACACCATATATTTT
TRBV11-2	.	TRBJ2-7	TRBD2	CASSLTSGIYEQYF	TGTGCCAGCAGCTTAACTAGCGGGATCTACGAGCAGTACTTC
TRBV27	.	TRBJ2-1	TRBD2	CASSSSSGSRDEQFF	TGTGCCAGCAGCTCGAGTAGCGGGAGTAGGGATGAGCAGTTCTTC
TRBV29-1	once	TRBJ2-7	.	CSTRANSYEQYF	TGCAGCACGAGGGCCAATTCTTACGAGCAGTACTTC
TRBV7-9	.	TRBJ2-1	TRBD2	CASSLPGLSGYYNEQFF	TGTGCCAGCAGCTTGCCGGGTCTTAGCGGGTATTACAATGAGCAGTTCTTC
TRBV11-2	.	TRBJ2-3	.	CASSLGGGRVTDTQYF	TGTGCCAGCAGCTTAGGGGGGGGCAGGGTCACAGATACGCAGTATTTT
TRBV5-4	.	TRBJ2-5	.	CASSPRDWETQYF	TGTGCCAGCAGCCCCCGGGATTGGGAGACCCAGTACTTC